This TCR beta chain was sequenced during a study of CD8+ T cells in alopecia areata. Study-wide context: Tofacitinib exposure lasted 6 to 18 months, followed by 6 months off drug.

It was cDNA, reverse transcribed from extracted RNA, that served as the sequencing template. Generated by immunoSEQ multiplex PCR, the TCRdb table keeps only in-frame clones and is missing some. The sample gives some 180,000 clones, 50% to 65% of which show up once; 10% to 14% is in the top ten. Broader study findings: An increase in clonality over normal scalp was evident in lesional scalp, especially alopecia totalis/universalis. Tofacitinib significantly brought down scalp clonality and expanded CD8+ clones among top 100.

Unmatched junction bases numbered 8, after V lost 4 bases and J lost 2 bases. Per germline, CDR1 LGHNA and CDR2 YSLEER. This CDR3 contains 17 residues. Sample treatment: oral pan-JAK inhibitor, 5-10 mg twice daily. Remarks on this clone: Its antigen is as yet unknown.

Here the sequenced sample was CD8+ T cells sorted from blood, taken at week 24, from a patient treated with tofacitinib. The chain is built from TRBV4-3 and TRBJ2-1; 10 nucleotides align to TRBD2. The sequence came from a human donor with alopecia areata. The CDR3 reads CASSPTILAGAYNEQFF. Written as DNA, the CDR3 is TGCGCCAGCAGCCCAACGATCCTAGCGGGGGCCTACAATGAGCAGTTCTTC.